The text below deals with one T cell receptor beta chain. The antigen this receptor binds is unknown. Within one base of it there is no much larger clone, and no base qualities were kept. This entry is derived from a study of T-cell reconstitution after alpha-beta-depleted transplantation in children (dated by TCRdb to about 2016). Some background on the complete study: Using TCR repertoire profiling, the study quantitatively followed how T-cell immune reconstitution unfolded in children after TCRalphabeta/CD19-depleted allogeneic hematopoietic cell transplantation.

The library was generated by PCR. Sequencing instrument: Illumina HiSeq 2500. TCR library preparation used molecular barcoding, with unique molecular identifiers applied to normalize quantification of the TCRbeta repertoire. TCRdb took the public reads, trimmed them with fastp at Q25, ran MiXCR for clone calling and kept in-frame beta chains. For every CDR3 protein sequence, its rows merge into one entry that carries the most common genes and DNA. The sample table lists more than 60,000 distinct CDR3 sequences, roughly 6.6% of them with a count of one. In total, the top ten clones hold around 2.4% of the sample. Including the terminal cysteine and phenylalanine, the CDR3 comprises 14 residues. Only the CDR3 DNA is retained, 42 bases long and in frame from the first base. For CDR1 and CDR2, the germline V gene lists SNHLY and FYNNEI. Trimming takes 2 bases from V and 3 bases from J, and the germline ends sit 8 bases apart.

The sequence links TRBV2 to TRBJ2-1, and the D gene may be TRBD2, 5 bases matching. The receptor's source is a human donor who donated a stem cell graft to a child with acute lymphoblastic leukemia. Source: PBMCs from the stem cell graft donor, taken from the stem cell graft. DNA sequence: TGTGCCAGCAGTGAAAGGACTCTCTACAATGAGCAGTTCTTC. It translates to CASSERTLYNEQFF.